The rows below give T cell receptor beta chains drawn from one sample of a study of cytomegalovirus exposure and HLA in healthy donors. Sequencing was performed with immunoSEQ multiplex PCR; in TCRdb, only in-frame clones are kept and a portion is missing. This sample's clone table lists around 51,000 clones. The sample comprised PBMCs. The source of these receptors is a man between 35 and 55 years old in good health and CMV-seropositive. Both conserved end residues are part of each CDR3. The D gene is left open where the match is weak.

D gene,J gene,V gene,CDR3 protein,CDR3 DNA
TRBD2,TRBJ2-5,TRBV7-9,CASSSILAGGIETQYF,TGTGCCAGCAGCTCCATCCTAGCGGGGGGTATCGAGACCCAGTACTTC
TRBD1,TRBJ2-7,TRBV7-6,CASSLAGGGEQYF,TGTGCCAGCAGCTTAGCAGGGGGCGGCGAGCAGTACTTC
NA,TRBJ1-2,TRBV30,CAWSQRVHSNYGYTF,TGTGCCTGGAGTCAACGGGTACACTCGAACTATGGCTACACCTTC
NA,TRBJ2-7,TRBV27,CASSLRQHYEQYF,TGTGCCAGCAGTTTGAGGCAGCACTACGAGCAGTACTTC
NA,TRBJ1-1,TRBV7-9,CASSPRGDWQNTEAFF,TGTGCCAGCAGCCCCCGGGGAGATTGGCAGAACACTGAAGCTTTCTTT
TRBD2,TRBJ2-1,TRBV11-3,CASSPGLAGPPEQFF,TGTGCCAGCAGCCCCGGACTAGCGGGTCCGCCTGAGCAGTTCTTC
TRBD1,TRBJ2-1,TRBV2,CASPGQGGDNEQFF,TGTGCCAGCCCGGGACAGGGGGGAGACAATGAGCAGTTCTTC
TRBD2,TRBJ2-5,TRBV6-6,CASSYSGGRGKETQYF,TGTGCCAGCAGTTACAGCGGGGGCCGAGGGAAAGAGACCCAGTACTTC
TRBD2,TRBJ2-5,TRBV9,CASSVASGTSGGQETQYF,TGTGCCAGCAGCGTAGCTTCGGGGACTAGCGGGGGCCAAGAGACCCAGTACTTC
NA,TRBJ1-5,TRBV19,CASIDWTDLGRNQPQHF,TGTGCCAGTATCGATTGGACGGACTTAGGGAGAAATCAGCCCCAGCATTTT
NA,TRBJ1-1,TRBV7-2,CASSLWERTEAFF,TGTGCCAGCAGCTTATGGGAGAGGACTGAAGCTTTCTTT
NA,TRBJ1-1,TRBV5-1,CASSPWEGWTEAFF,TGCGCCAGCAGCCCCTGGGAGGGTTGGACTGAAGCTTTCTTT
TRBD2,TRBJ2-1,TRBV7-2,CASRRFLSGSKPNEQFF,TGTGCCAGCAGGCGCTTCCTTAGCGGGAGTAAACCCAATGAGCAGTTCTTC
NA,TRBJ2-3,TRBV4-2,CASSQGISDLGGADTQYF,TGTGCCAGCAGCCAAGGTATTTCGGACTTAGGCGGGGCAGATACGCAGTATTTT
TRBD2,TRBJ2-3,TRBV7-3,CASRQGLAGGMDTQYF,TGTGCCAGCAGACAAGGACTAGCGGGGGGCATGGATACGCAGTATTTT
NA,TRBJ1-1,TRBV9,CASSASAGFAEAFF,TGTGCCAGCAGCGCTTCGGCAGGCTTTGCTGAAGCTTTCTTT
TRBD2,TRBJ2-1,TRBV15,CATSRATGTSGYNEQFF,TGTGCCACCAGCAGGGCGACCGGGACTAGCGGCTACAATGAGCAGTTCTTC
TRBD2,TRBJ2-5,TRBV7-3,CASSLGSGSGETQYF,TGTGCCAGCAGCTTGGGTAGCGGGAGCGGCGAGACCCAGTACTTC
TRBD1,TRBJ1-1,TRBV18,CASSPAPGQGMNTEAFF,TGTGCCAGCTCACCAGCACCGGGACAGGGAATGAACACTGAAGCTTTCTTT
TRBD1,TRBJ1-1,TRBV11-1,CASSLTGTGADEAFF,TGTGCCAGCAGCCTCACAGGGACAGGGGCGGATGAAGCTTTCTTT
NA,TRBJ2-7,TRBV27,CASRPGTPSYEQYF,TGTGCCAGCAGGCCTGGGACACCTTCTTACGAGCAGTACTTC
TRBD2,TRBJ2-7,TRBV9,CASSVAGGTNEQYF,TGTGCCAGCAGCGTAGCGGGGGGGACCAACGAGCAGTACTTC
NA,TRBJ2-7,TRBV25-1,CASSADRFGTAYEQYF,TGTGCCAGCAGTGCCGACAGGTTCGGGACGGCCTACGAGCAGTACTTC
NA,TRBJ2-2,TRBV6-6,CASRKTGELFF,TGTGCCAGCAGAAAGACAGGGGAGCTGTTTTTT
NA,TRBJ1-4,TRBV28,CASSSLGAEGEKLFF,TGTGCCAGCAGTTCCTTGGGGGCCGAGGGTGAAAAACTGTTTTTT
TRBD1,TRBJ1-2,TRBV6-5,CATLSGQGRGYTF,TGTGCCACCCTTTCAGGACAGGGACGAGGCTACACCTTC
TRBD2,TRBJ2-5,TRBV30,CAWSGLAGETQYF,TGTGCCTGGAGCGGACTAGCAGGGGAGACCCAGTACTTC
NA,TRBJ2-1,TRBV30,CAWSVGGVEQFF,TGTGCCTGGAGTGTAGGGGGGGTTGAGCAGTTCTTC
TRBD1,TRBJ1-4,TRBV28,CASSQGTDGVNEKLFF,TGTGCCAGCAGTCAAGGGACAGATGGTGTTAATGAAAAACTGTTTTTT
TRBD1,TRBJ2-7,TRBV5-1,CASSATTGADLPSSYEQYF,TGCGCCAGCAGCGCCACTACAGGGGCCGACCTCCCGAGCTCCTACGAGCAGTACTTC
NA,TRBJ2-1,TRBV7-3,CASSLGTGYGDNEQFF,TGTGCCAGCAGCTTAGGAACAGGGTACGGGGACAATGAGCAGTTCTTC
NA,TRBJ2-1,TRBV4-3,CASSQFTGLRDNEQFF,TGCGCCAGCAGCCAATTCACAGGGTTGAGGGATAATGAGCAGTTCTTC
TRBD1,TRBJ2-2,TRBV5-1,CASREGQGANTGELFF,TGCGCCAGCAGAGAGGGACAGGGGGCGAACACCGGGGAGCTGTTTTTT
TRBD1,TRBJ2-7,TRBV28,CASRPSDRVAYEQYF,TGTGCCAGCCGACCTTCGGACAGGGTGGCCTACGAGCAGTACTTC
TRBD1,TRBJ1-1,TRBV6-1,CASSRATGGGTEAFF,TGTGCCAGCAGTAGGGCGACAGGGGGGGGGACTGAAGCTTTCTTT
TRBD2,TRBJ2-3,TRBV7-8,CASSLGGGIDTQYF,TGTGCCAGCAGCTTAGGGGGGGGAATAGATACGCAGTATTTT
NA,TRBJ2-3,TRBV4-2,CASSLLEASTDTQYF,TGTGCCAGCAGCTTACTGGAGGCCAGCACAGATACGCAGTATTTT
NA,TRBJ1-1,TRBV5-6,CASSADFTEAFF,TGTGCCAGCAGCGCAGATTTCACTGAAGCTTTCTTT
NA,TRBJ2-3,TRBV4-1,CASSQVPSTDTQYF,TGCGCCAGCAGCCAAGTTCCGAGCACAGATACGCAGTATTTT
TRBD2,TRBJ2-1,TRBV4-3,CASSQDRELAGYNEQFF,TGCGCCAGCAGCCAAGATCGTGAACTAGCGGGATACAATGAGCAGTTCTTC
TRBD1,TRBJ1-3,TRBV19,CASTVGGQLLSGNTIYF,TGTGCCAGTACCGTAGGGGGACAGCTACTCTCTGGAAACACCATATATTTT
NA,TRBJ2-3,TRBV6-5,CASSPGFGTDTQYF,TGTGCCAGCAGCCCAGGTTTCGGCACAGATACGCAGTATTTT
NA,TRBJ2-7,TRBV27,CASSRQVDYEQYF,TGTGCCAGCAGTCGACAGGTCGACTACGAGCAGTACTTC
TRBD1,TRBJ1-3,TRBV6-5,CASSLRQGSGNTIYF,TGTGCCAGCAGCCTCCGACAGGGTTCCGGAAACACCATATATTTT
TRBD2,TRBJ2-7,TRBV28,CASSSPGLLSYEQYF,TGTGCCAGCAGCTCGCCGGGACTACTTTCCTACGAGCAGTACTTC
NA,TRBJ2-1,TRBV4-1,CASSQGSGADNEQFF,TGCGCCAGCAGCCAAGGTAGCGGAGCTGACAATGAGCAGTTCTTC
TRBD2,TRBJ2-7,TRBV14,CASSHLLAGGSYEQYF,TGTGCCAGCAGCCATCTCCTAGCGGGGGGCTCCTACGAGCAGTACTTC
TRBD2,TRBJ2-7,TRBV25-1,CASSRALAGSYEQYF,TGTGCCAGCAGCCGAGCGCTAGCGGGCTCCTACGAGCAGTACTTC
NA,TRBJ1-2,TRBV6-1,CASTSDSYGYTF,TGTGCCAGCACCTCGGACAGCTATGGCTACACCTTC
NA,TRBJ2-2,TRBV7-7,CASSFSSPNTGELFF,TGTGCTAGCAGCTTTTCCAGTCCGAACACCGGGGAGCTGTTTTTT
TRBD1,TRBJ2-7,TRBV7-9,CASSLSGTGAREQYF,TGTGCCAGCAGCTTATCCGGGACAGGGGCTCGCGAGCAGTACTTC
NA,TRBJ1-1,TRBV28,CASRTQGRGDTEAFF,TGTGCCAGCCGAACCCAGGGGCGAGGTGACACTGAAGCTTTCTTT
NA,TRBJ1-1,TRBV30,CAWSGAITEAFF,TGTGCCTGGAGTGGGGCCATTACTGAAGCTTTCTTT
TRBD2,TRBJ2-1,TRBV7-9,CASSLGGRETNEQFF,TGTGCCAGCAGCCTTGGAGGGCGGGAGACCAATGAGCAGTTCTTC
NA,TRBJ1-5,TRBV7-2,CASSFDQGQPQHF,TGTGCCAGCAGCTTCGATCAGGGTCAGCCCCAGCATTTT
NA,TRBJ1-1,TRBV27,CASRIGVVNTEAFF,TGTGCCAGCAGAATCGGGGTGGTAAACACTGAAGCTTTCTTT
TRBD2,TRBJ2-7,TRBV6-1,CASSETSGSGEQYF,TGTGCCAGCAGTGAAACTAGCGGGAGTGGCGAGCAGTACTTC
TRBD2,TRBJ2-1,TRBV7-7,CASSLAPGGANEQFF,TGTGCTAGCAGCTTAGCCCCCGGGGGGGCTAATGAGCAGTTCTTC
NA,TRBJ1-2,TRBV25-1,CASSGSVEGYTF,TGTGCCAGCAGTGGTTCGGTCGAAGGCTACACCTTC
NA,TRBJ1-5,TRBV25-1,CASSDNAGPRDQPQHF,TGTGCCAGCAGTGATAACGCGGGGCCGCGAGATCAGCCCCAGCATTTT